The present TCR beta chain was sequenced within a study of blood T cell repertoires in COVID-19. Here immunoSEQ multiplex PCR was the method, and the copy in TCRdb shows in-frame clones only, minus some. The data contain roughly 320,000 clones, 85% to 90% of them singletons. V lost 1 base and J lost 6, with 8 bases in between. CDR3 size: 12 residues. Per germline, CDR1 SGHRS and CDR2 YFSETQ. This rearrangement joins TRBV5-1 to TRBJ2-7; no clear D gene. The receptor comes from a woman in her forties or fifties with COVID-19, enrolled during active disease. The sample consisted of peripheral blood. CDR3 in DNA: TGCGCCAGCAGCTTGCGGGTAGGCGAGCAGTACTTC. Translated: CASSLRVGEQYF.